Here is one T cell receptor beta chain with its context. This specimen comes from a study of blood T cell repertoires in COVID-19. On the study more broadly: Sites in the United States, Italy and Spain provided acute and convalescent COVID-19 samples. PBMCs, B-cell-depleted T cells, or T cells provided the cDNA or gDNA that made up the material.

Generated by immunoSEQ multiplex PCR, the TCRdb table keeps only in-frame clones and is missing some. Of 120,000 to 150,000 clones listed, more than 70% were seen once; the top ten hold over 10%. Germline V gene sequence: CDR1 SNHLY, CDR2 FYNNEI. The CDR3 has 14 amino acids. V lost 5 bases and J 3 bases, leaving 14 bases between the germline ends. The sequence derives from a man in his sixties with active or convalescent COVID-19. This sequence joins TRBV2 and TRBJ2-7, with D maybe TRBD2 (6 bases). Specimen: peripheral blood. This chain's CDR3 is CASSPGLGGYEQYF. In DNA, the CDR3 is TGTGCCAGCAGTCCGGGACTTGGCGGCTACGAGCAGTACTTC. Complete variable domain (other parts from reference TRBV2 and TRBJ2-7): EPEVTQTPSHQVTQMGQEVILRCVPISNHLYFYWYRQILGQKVEFLVSFYNNEISEKSEIFDDQFSVERPDGSNFTLKIRSTKLEDSAMYFCASSPGLGGYEQYFGPGTRLTVT.